Listed here are 27 T cell receptor beta chains from one sample, sequenced in a study of molecular identifiers for immune sequencing clone quantification. A single record per CDR3 protein comes from TCRdb applying MiXCR to the PCR reads. The sample includes under 600,000 distinct CDR3 sequences, over 20% seen only once; the top ten take more than 0.8%. The specimen sequenced was naive CD8+ T cells from blood, with Jurkat cell RNA spiked in. Subset given: FACS-sorted CD8+CD4-CCR7+CD45RA+ naive T cells. The receptors come from a human donor in good health. Some libraries in this study had Jurkat cell RNA spiked in.

The chain employs TRBV7-6 and TRBJ2-1, with D unresolved. The CDR3 consists of 16 residues. Germline CDR1 and CDR2: SGHVS and FNYEAQ. The ends were cut back, 1 base at V and 4 bases at J, with 14 bases in the middle. The CDR3 region is CASSLGSLARYNEQFF. The CDR3 DNA reads as TGTGCCAGCAGCTTAGGTTCGTTAGCTCGGTACAATGAGCAGTTCTTC. Supplemented by reference TRBV7-6 and TRBJ2-1, the full variable domain reads GAGVSQSPRYKVTKRGQDVALRCDPISGHVSLYWYRQALGQGPEFLTYFNYEAQQDKSGLPNDRFSAERPEGSISTLTIQRTEQRDSAMYRCASSLGSLARYNEQFFGPGTRLTVL.

This clonotype was observed at least ten times. This rearrangement joins TRBV19 to TRBJ2-1; 9 bases match TRBD2. The CDR3 covers 15 residues. Germline CDR1 and CDR2: LNHDA and SQIVND (reference sequence). J was trimmed by 6 bases and V by 4 bases; bases with no gene match: 7. CDR3 sequence (DNA): TGTGCCAGTAGTAATCTAGCGGGGAACATCAATGAGCAGTTCTTC. Its translation: CASSNLAGNINEQFF.

This clonotype was recorded a few times. This rearrangement joins TRBV14 to TRBJ2-3; 9 nucleotides agree with TRBD2. Germline CDR1 reads SGHDN; CDR2 reads FVKESK. The CDR3 consists of 16 residues. The V segment lost 2 bases and the J segment 5 bases; nucleotides outside the gene matches: 8. For the CDR3, the DNA is TGTGCCAGCAGCCAATTAGCGGGGGTCGCAGGAGATACGCAGTATTTT. Translating gives CASSQLAGVAGDTQYF.

This clonotype was seen only a few times. This chain uses TRBV27 with TRBJ2-1; 11 nucleotides align to TRBD2. Germline V gene sequence: CDR1 MNHEY, CDR2 SMNVEV (reference sequence). CDR3 length equals 15 residues. With 6 bases clipped from V and 4 bases from J, the junction kept 5 bases outside the gene matches. CDR3 bases: TGTGCCAGCAGGATAGCGGGAGGGATTTACAATGAGCAGTTCTTC. Its protein product is CASRIAGGIYNEQFF.

As regards this clonotype: Just one base apart from a much larger clone, this may be a read error. The chain uses TRBV5-8 and TRBJ2-7; no firm D call. CDR3 length: 14 residues. Germline V gene data show CDR1 as SGHTS and CDR2 as YDEGEE. CDR3 coding DNA: TGTGTCAGCAGCGTCACCGGGCCTCCCTACGAGCAGTACTTC. Translating gives CVSSVTGPPYEQYF.

The genes are TRBV5-1 and TRBJ2-3; D is uncertain. V gave up 4 bases and J gave up 3 bases, with 15 bases separating them. CDR3 size: 15 residues. The germline V gene has CDR1 SGHRS and CDR2 YFSETQ. The CDR3 spells CASSRDPLGTDTQYF. In nucleotides, the CDR3 is TGCGCCAGCAGCAGGGATCCGCTCGGTACAGATACGCAGTATTTT.

About this clonotype itself: A much larger clone is a single base away; this may be a read error. The chain couples TRBV7-9 to TRBJ2-7; D not certain. This CDR3 comprises 13 residues. CDR1 is SEHNR, CDR2 FQNEAQ, per germline (reference sequence). The CDR3: CVSSLPTTYEQYF. The CDR3, as DNA: TGTGTCAGCAGCTTACCTACAACCTACGAGCAGTACTTC.

This clonotype has ten or more counts. This sequence joins TRBV15 and TRBJ2-1; no clear D. Germline CDR1 is LNHNV and CDR2 is YYDKDF (reference sequence). The CDR3 consists of 15 residues. V was cut by 4 bases and J by 6 bases, with 16 bases left in between. In DNA, the CDR3 is TGTGCCACCAGCACCCTAAAAGGTCCGGGCAATGAGCAGTTCTTC. This encodes CATSTLKGPGNEQFF.

At least ten counts were recorded for this clonotype. V is TRBV6-2 or TRBV6-3 and J is TRBJ2-3, with D possibly being TRBD2 (6 bases). The CDR3 sequence is 11 residues long. Germline CDR1 and CDR2: MNHEY and SVGEGT. V lost 7 bases and J 6 bases, leaving 8 bases between the germline ends. CDR3 DNA: TGTGCCAGCATGGCGGGGGATACGCAGTATTTT. Translation: CASMAGDTQYF.

This CDR3 is CASSPRPVGETQYF. The CDR3 coding sequence is TGTGCCAGCAGCCCTAGGCCGGTAGGAGAGACCCAGTACTTC. The chain combines TRBV7-6 with TRBJ2-5; no clear D gene. V was trimmed by 5 bases and J by 4 bases, leaving 14 bases between them. The germline gives CDR1 SGHVS, CDR2 FNYEAQ. The CDR3 has 14 amino acids.

In this sample, this clonotype turned up a few times. The chain uses TRBV5-1 and TRBJ2-5; TRBD2 matches 11 bases. In germline, CDR1 is SGHRS, CDR2 YFSETQ. This CDR3 is 16 amino acids long. Trimming removed 0 bases from V and 2 bases from J; junction bases left unmatched: 3. The CDR3 nucleotides are TGCGCCAGCAGCTTGGTTCCTAGCGGGAGGCAAGAGACCCAGTACTTC. As protein: CASSLVPSGRQETQYF.

This clonotype was seen more than once but under ten times. The chain is built from TRBV20-1 and TRBJ2-7; 9 bases line up with TRBD1. Germline V gene data show CDR1 as DFQATT and CDR2 as SNEGSKA (reference sequence). Germline trimming cut 5 bases from V and 7 bases from J; bases unmatched to any gene: 12. The CDR3 runs 14 residues. CDR3 nucleotide sequence: TGCAGTGCTGCCCAGGACAGGGGACCTACGGAGCAGTACTTC. It encodes CSAAQDRGPTEQYF.

The chain recombines TRBV2 with TRBJ2-6; 8 positions match TRBD1. The CDR3 has 17 amino acids. The germline CDR1 and CDR2 sequences are SNHLY and FYNNEI. The J segment lost 18 bases and the V segment lost 4 bases, leaving 23 bases of the junction unmatched. The CDR3 is CASSGGTGASGANAQTF. The CDR3 DNA reads TGTGCCAGCAGTGGTGGGACAGGAGCATCTGGGGCCAACGCCCAGACTTTC.

This clonotype was seen ten or more times. V is TRBV7-2 and J is TRBJ1-5; a possible D gene is TRBD1 (5 bases). The CDR3 covers 16 residues. V lost 4 bases to trimming and J lost 1 base, with 14 bases between them. Germline CDR1 SGHTA, CDR2 FQGNSA. CDR3 DNA: TGTGCCAGCAGCTCGCTAGGTCAGGGAAGCAATCAGCCCCAGCATTTT. This translates into CASSSLGQGSNQPQHF.

In its sample, this clonotype was seen a few times. V is TRBV6-5 and J is TRBJ2-6; TRBD1 matches 10 bases. The junction had 10 bases not matched to a gene; V was cut back by 5 bases and J by 0 bases. Germline CDR1 reads MNHEY; CDR2 reads SVGAGI. This CDR3 has 19 amino acids. CDR3 bases: TGTGCCAGCAGTGGGACAGGGGATCCTTGGCTCTCTGGGGCCAACGTCCTGACTTTC. This translates into CASSGTGDPWLSGANVLTF.

This clonotype showed up many times. The chain employs TRBV2 and TRBJ2-7; 9 nucleotides align to TRBD1. V lost 8 bases and J lost 6; bases outside the gene matches: 11. Germline lookup yields CDR1 SNHLY and CDR2 FYNNEI. The CDR3 loop spans 14 amino acids. The CDR3 DNA reads TGTGCCAGCCGTTCGGGACAGGGACGGTTCGAGCAGTACTTC. Its protein is CASRSGQGRFEQYF. Supplemented by reference TRBV2 and TRBJ2-7, the full variable domain reads EPEVTQTPSHQVTQMGQEVILRCVPISNHLYFYWYRQILGQKVEFLVSFYNNEISEKSEIFDDQFSVERPDGSNFTLKIRSTKLEDSAMYFCASRSGQGRFEQYFGPGTRLTVT.

There are many counts of this clonotype. This chain links TRBV7-9 with TRBJ2-7, with 8 bases aligning to TRBD1. The CDR3 runs to 15 residues. CDR1 and CDR2 (germline): SEHNR, FQNEAQ (reference sequence). Trimming cost V 0 bases and J 5 bases; bases outside gene matches: 6. The CDR3 is CASSLAGTGLHEQYF. Here the CDR3 DNA reads TGTGCCAGCAGCTTAGCCGGGACAGGACTGCACGAGCAGTACTTC.

This clonotype has ten or more counts. The chain uses TRBV7-9 and TRBJ1-4, with D unclear. The V gene's germline CDR1 is SEHNR and CDR2 FQNEAQ (reference sequence). V was pared by 2 bases and J by 6 bases, with 7 bases between. This CDR3 is 13 amino acids long. This chain's CDR3 is CASSLPADEKLFF. The CDR3 bases are TGTGCCAGCAGCTTACCGGCGGATGAAAAACTGTTTTTT.

In this sample, this clonotype turned up many times. V and J are TRBV2 and TRBJ2-5; a weak D match, TRBD1 (6 bases). The CDR3 totals 13 residues. CDR1 is SNHLY and CDR2 is FYNNEI in the germline V gene. Between the trimmed V and J ends, which lost 3 bases and 5 bases, there was a span of 10 bases. The CDR3 loop is CASSEWDMETQYF. The CDR3 coding sequence is TGTGCCAGCAGTGAGTGGGACATGGAGACCCAGTACTTC.

This clonotype was found many times. This sequence joins TRBV29-1 and TRBJ1-4, with no clear D. Trimming removed 4 bases at V and 7 bases at J, with 10 bases between. This CDR3 region has 12 residues. Germline CDR1 SQVTM, CDR2 ANQGSEA. The CDR3 DNA follows: TGCAGCGTTGGGGCTGGGCCTGAAAAACTGTTTTTT. Its translation: CSVGAGPEKLFF.

Of note for this clonotype: Possible read error: a much larger clone is one base away. The chain links TRBV3-1 to TRBJ2-7; D is uncertain. The CDR3 contains 13 residues. Between the trimmed V and J ends, which lost 5 bases and 2 bases, there was a span of 10 bases. Per germline, CDR1 LGHDT and CDR2 YNNKEL (reference sequence). Here the CDR3 reads CASSAGHPYEQYF. The CDR3, as DNA: TGTGCCAGCAGCGCTGGCCATCCCTACGAGCAGTACTTC.

This clonotype was seen at least ten times. The rearrangement links TRBV5-1 to TRBJ2-7, with 7 bases aligning to TRBD1. The CDR3 loop spans 16 amino acids. J was trimmed by 2 bases and V by 1 base; bases with no gene match: 9. The germline CDR1 and CDR2 sequences are SGHRS and YFSETQ. The CDR3 DNA follows: TGCGCCAGCAGCTTGCCCCGGGACAGCGTTACCTACGAGCAGTACTTC. Its protein product is CASSLPRDSVTYEQYF.

Concerning this clonotype: Just one base apart from a much larger clone, this may be a read error. The chain is built from TRBV6-2 or TRBV6-3 and TRBJ1-5; the D gene is possibly TRBD1 (6 bases). Germline assignment: CDR1 MNHEY and CDR2 SVGEGT. Between the trimmed V and J ends, which lost 5 bases and 3 bases, there was a span of 11 bases. This CDR3 has 14 residues. CDR3 region: CASSHWDINQPQHF. The CDR3 DNA is TGTGCCAGCAGTCACTGGGACATCAATCAGCCCCAGCATTTT.

This clonotype came up many times. The V and J genes are TRBV7-8 and TRBJ1-5; D is perhaps TRBD1 (5 bases). The CDR3 extends over 17 amino acids. Germline lookup yields CDR1 SGHVS and CDR2 FQNEAQ. The germline V and J ends were trimmed by 5 bases and 9 bases, with 26 bases remaining between them. The CDR3 nucleotides read TGTGCCAGCAGCCAATTTGCCGGGACCCAGATATTAGGGCCCCAGCATTTT. Protein: CASSQFAGTQILGPQHF.

As to this clonotype: This may stem from a read error, because a much larger clone lies one nucleotide away. CDR3 residues: CASGFRGGANVLTF. CDR3 in DNA: TGTGCCAGCGGTTTCAGAGGGGGGGCCAACGTCCTGACTTTC. The chain is built from TRBV27 and TRBJ2-6, with a possible D match to TRBD2 (5 bases). This CDR3 spans 14 amino acids. Germline V gene data show CDR1 as MNHEY and CDR2 as SMNVEV (reference sequence).

As DNA, the CDR3 is TGTGCCAGCAGTTACGCAGGGGAGGACACTGAAGCTTTCTTT. Amino acids: CASSYAGEDTEAFF. The chain employs TRBV6-5 and TRBJ1-1, with D possibly matching TRBD1 (6 bases). This CDR3 has 14 residues. Germline-derived CDR1 and CDR2 are MNHEY and SVGAGI. V lost 2 bases, J lost 3 bases, and 10 bases lay in between.

There are a few counts of this clonotype. V and J are TRBV6-2 or TRBV6-3 and TRBJ2-3, with 9 bases identical to TRBD1. Trimming removed 6 bases from V and 6 bases from J; junction bases left unmatched: 10. The CDR3 is 15 residues long. From germline, CDR1 is MNHEY and CDR2 SVGEGT. CDR3 residues: CASSPGTGSGDTQYF. The CDR3 coding sequence is TGTGCCAGCAGCCCCGGGACAGGGTCAGGGGATACGCAGTATTTT.